This T cell receptor (beta chain) was sequenced for a study of T cells in localized non-small cell lung cancer. Findings and caveats of the study: Greater T cell density in blood accompanied longer overall survival.

A word on this clone: Antigen: not known.

TCRdb's table, derived via immunoSEQ multiplex PCR, lists solely in-frame clones and lacks some. The top ten clones hold around 6% of a sample with 25,000 or so clones, 85% to 90% of them seen once. V lost 7 bases and J 2 bases, leaving 11 bases between the germline ends. The CDR3 loop spans 14 amino acids. Germline lookup yields CDR1 MGHDK and CDR2 SYGVNS. This receptor was identified in a man between 40 and 70 years old with stage II lung adenocarcinoma. The sequenced sample was PBMCs, obtained before any cancer treatment. The rearrangement joins TRBV25-1 to TRBJ1-4; D perhaps matches TRBD1 (5 bases). CDR3 nucleotide sequence: TGTGCCAGCATTGGGACGGAGACTAATGAAAAACTGTTTTTT. Translation: CASIGTETNEKLFF. The entire variable domain, with the rest obtained from reference TRBV25-1 and TRBJ1-4, is as follows: EADIYQTPRYLVIGTGKKITLECSQTMGHDKMYWYQQDPGMELHLIHYSYGVNSTEKGDLSSESTVSRIRTEHFPLTLESARPSHTSQYLCASIGTETNEKLFFGSGTQLSVL.